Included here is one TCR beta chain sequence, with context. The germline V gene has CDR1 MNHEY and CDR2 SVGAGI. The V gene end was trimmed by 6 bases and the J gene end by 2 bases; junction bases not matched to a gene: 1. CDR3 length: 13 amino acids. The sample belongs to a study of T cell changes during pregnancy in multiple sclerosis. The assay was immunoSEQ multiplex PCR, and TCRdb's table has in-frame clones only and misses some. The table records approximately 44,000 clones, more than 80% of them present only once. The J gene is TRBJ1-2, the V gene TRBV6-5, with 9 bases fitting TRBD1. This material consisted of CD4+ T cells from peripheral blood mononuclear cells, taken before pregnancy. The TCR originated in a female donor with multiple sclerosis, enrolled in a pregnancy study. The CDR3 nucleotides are TGTGCCAGCAGGGGGACAGGGAACTATGGCTACACCTTC. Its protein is CASRGTGNYGYTF.